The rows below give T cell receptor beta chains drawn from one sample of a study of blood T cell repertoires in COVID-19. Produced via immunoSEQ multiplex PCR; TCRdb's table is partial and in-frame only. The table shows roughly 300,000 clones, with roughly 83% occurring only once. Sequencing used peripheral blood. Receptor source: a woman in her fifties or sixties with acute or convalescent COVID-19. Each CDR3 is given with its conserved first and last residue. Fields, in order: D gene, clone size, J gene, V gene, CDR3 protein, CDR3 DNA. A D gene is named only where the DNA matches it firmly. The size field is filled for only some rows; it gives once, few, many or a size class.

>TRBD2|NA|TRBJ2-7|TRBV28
CASSFFPSGRAGEQYF
TGTGCCAGCAGTTTTTTCCCTAGCGGGAGGGCTGGGGAGCAGTACTTC
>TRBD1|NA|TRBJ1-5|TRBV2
CASSLTGGNNQPQHF
TGTGCCAGCAGTCTTACAGGGGGTAACAATCAGCCCCAGCATTTT
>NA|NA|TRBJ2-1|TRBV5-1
CASSPLGQRGNEQFF
TGCGCCAGCAGCCCCTTAGGGCAGAGGGGGAATGAGCAGTTCTTC
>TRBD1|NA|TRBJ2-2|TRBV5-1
CASSRDRGQVELFF
TGCGCCAGCAGCAGAGACAGGGGGCAGGTGGAGCTGTTTTTT
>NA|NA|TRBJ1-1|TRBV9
CASGGTNTEAFF
TGTGCCAGCGGGGGCACGAACACTGAAGCTTTCTTT
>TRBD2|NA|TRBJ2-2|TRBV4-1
CASSLRLASTGELFF
TGCGCCAGCAGCCTTCGACTAGCGAGCACCGGGGAGCTGTTTTTT
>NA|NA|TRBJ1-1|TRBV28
CASTYRADGDTEAFF
TGTGCCAGCACCTATAGAGCGGATGGGGACACTGAAGCTTTCTTT
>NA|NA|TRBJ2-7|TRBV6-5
CASSYMSGRAGEQYF
TGTGCCAGCAGTTACATGTCAGGCCGGGCGGGGGAGCAGTACTTC
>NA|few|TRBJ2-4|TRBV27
CASSFSGAKNIQYF
TGTGCCAGCAGTTTCTCGGGAGCCAAAAACATTCAGTACTTC
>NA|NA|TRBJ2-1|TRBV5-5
CASREDSYNEQFF
TGTGCCAGCAGAGAGGACTCCTACAATGAGCAGTTCTTC
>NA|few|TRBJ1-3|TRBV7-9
CAGMEGSSGNTIYF
TGTGCCGGAATGGAAGGGAGCTCTGGAAACACCATATATTTT
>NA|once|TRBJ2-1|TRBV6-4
CASRSQDSPYNEQFF
TGTGCCAGCAGAAGTCAGGACTCCCCCTACAATGAGCAGTTCTTC
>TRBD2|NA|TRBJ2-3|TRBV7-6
CASSLLAGKGDTQYF
TGTGCCAGCAGCCTCCTAGCGGGGAAGGGGGATACGCAGTATTTT
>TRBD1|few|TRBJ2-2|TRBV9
CASSVAQGAHTGELFF
TGTGCCAGCAGCGTAGCACAGGGGGCCCACACCGGGGAGCTGTTTTTT
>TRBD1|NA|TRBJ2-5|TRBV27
CASIQGKETQYF
TGTGCCAGCATACAGGGGAAAGAGACCCAGTACTTC
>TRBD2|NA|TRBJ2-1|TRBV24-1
CATGAGLAGGLSSYNEQFF
TGTGCCACCGGAGCCGGACTAGCGGGAGGGCTAAGCTCCTACAATGAGCAGTTCTTC
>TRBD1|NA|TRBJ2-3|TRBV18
CASSQSRQGVSTDTQYF
TGTGCCAGCTCACAAAGTCGACAGGGGGTAAGCACAGATACGCAGTATTTT
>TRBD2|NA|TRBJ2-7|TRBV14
CASSPSGSSLYEQYF
TGTGCCAGCAGTCCAAGCGGGAGCTCGTTATACGAGCAGTACTTC
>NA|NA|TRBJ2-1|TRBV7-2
CASSLSPSAPEQFF
TGTGCCAGCAGCTTATCACCTAGCGCCCCAGAGCAGTTCTTC
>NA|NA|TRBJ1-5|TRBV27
CASSLSLGGGQPQHF
TGTGCCAGCAGTTTATCGCTCGGGGGAGGACAGCCCCAGCATTTT
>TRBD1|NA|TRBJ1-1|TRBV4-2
CASSPGQGSDTEAFF
TGTGCCAGCAGCCCCGGACAGGGGTCGGACACTGAAGCTTTCTTT
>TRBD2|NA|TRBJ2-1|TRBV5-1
CASSLTSGRFEQFF
TGCGCCAGCAGCTTGACTAGCGGGAGGTTTGAGCAGTTCTTC
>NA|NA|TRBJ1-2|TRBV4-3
CASSQVQGFDYGYTF
TGCGCCAGCAGCCAAGTCCAGGGGTTTGACTATGGCTACACCTTC
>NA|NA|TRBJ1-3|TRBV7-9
CASSLEGTRNTIYF
TGTGCCAGCAGCTTAGAAGGGACTAGAAACACCATATATTTT
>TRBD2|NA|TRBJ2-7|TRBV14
CASSQDWPSGNYEQYF
TGTGCCAGCAGCCAAGATTGGCCTAGCGGTAACTACGAGCAGTACTTC
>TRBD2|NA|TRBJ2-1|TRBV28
CASSLTQREGSYNEQFF
TGTGCCAGCAGTTTAACTCAGCGGGAGGGCTCCTACAATGAGCAGTTCTTC
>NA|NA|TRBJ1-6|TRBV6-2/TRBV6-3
CASSYAGRNSPLHF
TGTGCCAGCAGTTACGCAGGGAGGAATTCACCCCTCCACTTT
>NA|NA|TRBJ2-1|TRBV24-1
CATSGGREQFF
TGTGCCACCAGTGGAGGGCGCGAGCAGTTCTTC
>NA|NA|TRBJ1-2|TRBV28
CASSWENYGYTF
TGTGCCAGCAGTTGGGAGAACTATGGCTACACCTTC
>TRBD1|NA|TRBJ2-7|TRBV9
CASSAGTEYEQYF
TGTGCCAGCAGCGCCGGGACAGAGTACGAGCAGTACTTC
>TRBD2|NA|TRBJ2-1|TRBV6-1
CASSEVGTNLYNEQFF
TGTGCCAGCAGTGAAGTAGGGACTAACCTCTACAATGAGCAGTTCTTC
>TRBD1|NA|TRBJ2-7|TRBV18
CASSRTGTYEQYF
TGTGCCAGCTCACGGACAGGAACCTACGAGCAGTACTTC
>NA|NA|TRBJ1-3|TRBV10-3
CAISAGGNTIYF
TGTGCCATCAGTGCGGGAGGAAACACCATATATTTT
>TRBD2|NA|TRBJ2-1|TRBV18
CASSPGTSGRAQGSYNEQFF
TGTGCCAGCTCACCAGGGACTAGCGGGAGGGCCCAAGGATCCTACAATGAGCAGTTCTTC
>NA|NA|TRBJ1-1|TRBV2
CASSYQGPTEAFF
TGTGCCAGCAGCTACCAGGGGCCCACTGAAGCTTTCTTT
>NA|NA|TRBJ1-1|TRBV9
CASSPRESPGGTEAFF
TGTGCCAGCAGCCCCCGGGAGTCTCCCGGCGGCACTGAAGCTTTCTTT
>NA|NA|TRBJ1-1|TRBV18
CASSPLQGMNTEAFF
TGTGCCAGCTCACCCCTACAGGGAATGAACACTGAAGCTTTCTTT
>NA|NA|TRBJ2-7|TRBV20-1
CSARRRVEQYF
TGCAGTGCTAGGCGCCGGGTTGAGCAGTACTTC
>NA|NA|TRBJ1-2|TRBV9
CASSPTRQLTNYGYTF
TGTGCCAGCAGCCCGACGCGACAGCTGACTAACTATGGCTACACCTTC
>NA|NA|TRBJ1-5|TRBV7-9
CASSAGVFGNQPQHF
TGTGCCAGCAGCGCAGGGGTGTTTGGCAATCAGCCCCAGCATTTT
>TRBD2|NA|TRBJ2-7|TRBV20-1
CSASNPAGGHYEQYF
TGCAGTGCTAGTAACCCAGCGGGAGGCCACTACGAGCAGTACTTC